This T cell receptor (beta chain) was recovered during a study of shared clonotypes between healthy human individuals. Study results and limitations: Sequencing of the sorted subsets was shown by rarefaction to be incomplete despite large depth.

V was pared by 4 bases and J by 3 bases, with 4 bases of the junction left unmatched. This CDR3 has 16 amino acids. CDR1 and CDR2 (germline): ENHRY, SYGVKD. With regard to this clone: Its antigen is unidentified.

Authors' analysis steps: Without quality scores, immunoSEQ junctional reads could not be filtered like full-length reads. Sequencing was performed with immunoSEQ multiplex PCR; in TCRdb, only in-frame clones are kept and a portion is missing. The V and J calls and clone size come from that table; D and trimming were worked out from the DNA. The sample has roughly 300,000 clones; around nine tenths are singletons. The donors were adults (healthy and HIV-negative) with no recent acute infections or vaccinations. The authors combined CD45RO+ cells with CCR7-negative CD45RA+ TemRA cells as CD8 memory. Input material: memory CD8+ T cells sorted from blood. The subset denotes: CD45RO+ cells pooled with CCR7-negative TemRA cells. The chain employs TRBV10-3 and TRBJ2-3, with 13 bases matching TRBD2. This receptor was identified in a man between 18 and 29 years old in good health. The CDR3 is CAISATSGGATDTQYF. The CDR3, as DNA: TGTGCCATCAGTGCTACTAGCGGGGGGGCAACAGATACGCAGTATTTT.